What follows are 5 T cell receptor beta chains derived from one specimen sequenced in a study of human thymus T cells. Sequenced by immunoSEQ multiplex PCR; TCRdb stores in-frame clones only, minus some. The table lists approximately 46,000 clones, roughly 94% of them singletons. Sequenced: blood. The source of these receptors is a girl less than two years old with a congenital heart defect but otherwise immunologically healthy.

This chain joins TRBV2 and TRBJ2-3; a possible D gene is TRBD2 (7 bases). Germline V gene sequence: CDR1 SNHLY, CDR2 FYNNEI. The CDR3 is made up of 13 amino acids. V was pared by 6 bases and J by 10 bases, with 17 bases between. The CDR3 DNA is TGTGCCAGCAGCGAGGGGGGGGATTCACCGCAGTATTTT. This translates into CASSEGGDSPQYF.

The genes are TRBV4-2 and TRBJ2-1; D not resolved. V was pared by 1 base and J by 6 bases, with 7 bases between. The CDR3 has 13 amino acids. Germline CDR1 is LGHNA and CDR2 is YNFKEQ. This CDR3 reads CASSQAFGNEQFF. The CDR3 DNA sequence: TGTGCCAGCAGCCAAGCCTTTGGCAATGAGCAGTTCTTC.

In its sample, this clone was seen once. The chain couples TRBV7-3 to TRBJ2-2; D gene ambiguous. The ends were cut back, 4 bases at V and 2 bases at J, with 5 bases in the middle. CDR3 length: 13 amino acids. Germline CDR1 reads SGHTA; CDR2 reads FQGTGA. CDR3 protein: CASSWGNTGELFF. The CDR3 region has the DNA TGTGCCAGCAGCTGGGGTAACACCGGGGAGCTGTTTTTT.

The chain links TRBV18 to TRBJ2-3; D possibly corresponds to TRBD1 (5 bases). This CDR3 is built from 15 residues. In germline, CDR1 is KGHSH, CDR2 LQKENI. Trimming cost V 6 bases and J 1 base, with 14 bases left between them. The CDR3 DNA follows: TGTGCCAGCTCGTCCACAGGTCCCGGCACAGATACGCAGTATTTT. This codes for CASSSTGPGTDTQYF.

The chain recombines TRBV30 with TRBJ2-5; maybe TRBD1 (5 bases). The V end lost 2 bases, the J end lost 5 bases, and 9 bases lay between the germline ends. Germline V gene data show CDR1 as GTSNPN and CDR2 as SVGIG (reference sequence). The CDR3 is made up of 12 amino acids. The CDR3 loop reads CAWSSSGETQYF. CDR3 DNA sequence: TGTGCCTGGAGTTCATCAGGGGAGACCCAGTACTTC.